This note documents a single TCR beta chain sequence. Per germline, CDR1 SEHNR and CDR2 FQNEAQ (reference sequence). This CDR3 has 15 amino acids. Trimming took off 5 bases at V and 3 bases at J, with 14 bases between the two ends. This sample was taken from a study of blood T cell repertoires in COVID-19. Study processing details: For nucleated cells, counts were estimated from reference gene primer amplification. TCRdb keeps only in-frame clones here, not all; method: immunoSEQ multiplex PCR. The DNA gave D and trimming, while V, J and clone size come from that table. This sample yields roughly 250,000 clones, of which 87% are seen a single time; about 6% belongs to the top ten. Individuals aged about 18 to 100 years were recruited from about two dozen US areas.

This clonotype was sampled from a woman aged 30 to 39 with acute COVID-19. The sequencing sample was made of PBMCs or T cells enriched from blood (not recorded which). This chain joins TRBV7-9 and TRBJ2-4; a possible D gene is TRBD1 (6 bases). The CDR3 region has the DNA TGTGCCAGCAGCCTACAGGGATATGGCAAAAACATTCAGTACTTC. Protein product: CASSLQGYGKNIQYF.